The rows below give T cell receptor beta chains drawn from one sample of a study of CD8 T cells in ankylosing spondylitis. MiXCR, applied by TCRdb to the 5' RACE reads, yields one record per CDR3 protein. Of 400,000 or so distinct CDR3 sequences listed, 25% to 30% were seen once; the top ten hold under 0.9%. The sample taken for sequencing was blood, either unsorted or a sorted T cell fraction (not recorded which). These receptors were collected from a male donor with ankylosing spondylitis. CDR3s include the opening cysteine and the closing phenylalanine or tryptophan. D genes are given only for firm matches. The listing skips clone size in some rows; elsewhere it reads once, few, many or a size class.

v_gene,j_gene,abundance,d_gene,CDR3aa,CDR3nt
TRBV12-3/TRBV12-4,TRBJ1-2,NA,NA,CASSFLGTGYTF,TGTGCCAGCAGTTTCCTCGGGACCGGCTACACCTTC
TRBV4-2,TRBJ1-2,NA,NA,CASSQEAGASGYTF,TGTGCCAGCAGCCAAGAGGCAGGGGCTTCGGGCTACACCTTC
TRBV20-1,TRBJ2-3,NA,NA,CSALPGLEYTDTQYF,TGCAGTGCCCTGCCGGGACTGGAATACACAGATACGCAGTATTTT
TRBV20-1,TRBJ2-3,many,NA,CSAMLNTDTQYF,TGCAGTGCTATGTTAAACACAGATACGCAGTATTTT
TRBV2,TRBJ1-2,few,TRBD1,CASRWTGSHGYTF,TGTGCCAGCAGATGGACAGGGAGCCATGGCTACACCTTC
TRBV10-3,TRBJ1-2,NA,TRBD1,CAISAPDRTNYGYTF,TGTGCCATCAGTGCCCCGGACAGGACTAACTATGGCTACACCTTC
TRBV7-2,TRBJ1-2,once,NA,CASSLNRRDYGYTF,TGTGCCAGCAGCCTTAACAGGCGAGACTATGGCTACACCTTC
TRBV28,TRBJ2-3,few,TRBD2,CASGGRGMRSHSTDTQYF,TGTGCCAGCGGAGGGAGGGGAATGCGTTCCCATAGCACAGATACGCAGTATTTT
TRBV6-1,TRBJ1-1,NA,NA,CASSVRSSNTEAFF,TGTGCCAGCAGTGTTCGGTCCTCGAACACTGAAGCTTTCTTT
TRBV7-2,TRBJ1-4,NA,TRBD1,CASNLDRGSKLFF,TGTGCCAGCAACTTAGACAGGGGTTCAAAACTGTTTTTT
TRBV6-1,TRBJ2-3,few,NA,CASSRDSYTDTQYF,TGTGCCAGCAGTCGGGATTCCTACACAGATACGCAGTATTTT
TRBV5-6,TRBJ2-3,NA,NA,CASSSPVRGHNTDTQYF,TGTGCCAGCAGCTCCCCCGTCCGTGGTCATAACACAGATACGCAGTATTTT
TRBV24-1,TRBJ1-4,once,NA,CATSAQGDNEKLFF,TGTGCCACCAGTGCCCAGGGTGATAATGAAAAACTGTTTTTT
TRBV5-1,TRBJ1-3,few,TRBD1,CASSEGQVSGNTIYF,TGCGCCAGCAGCGAAGGACAGGTCTCTGGAAACACCATATATTTT
TRBV7-2,TRBJ2-2,NA,TRBD2,CASSLELAGTGELFF,TGTGCCAGCAGCTTAGAACTAGCGGGTACCGGGGAGCTGTTTTTT
TRBV29-1,TRBJ2-1,NA,TRBD2,CSSSRASGSGEQFF,TGCAGCTCCTCTCGGGCTAGCGGGAGTGGTGAGCAGTTCTTC
TRBV11-2,TRBJ2-2,NA,NA,CASSLFWLDGELFF,TGTGCCAGCAGCTTATTTTGGCTGGACGGGGAGCTGTTTTTT
TRBV12-3/TRBV12-4,TRBJ2-5,once,TRBD2,CASSRTSGRVRETQYF,TGTGCCAGCAGCCGGACTAGCGGGAGGGTTAGAGAGACCCAGTACTTC